This T cell receptor beta chain was documented in a study of OX40 agonist ivuxolimab in advanced cancers. The length of the CDR3 is 14 residues. The V end was cut by 4 bases, the J end by 2 bases, with 12 bases between. Germline V gene sequence: CDR1 SGHAT, CDR2 FQNNGV. Sequencing was performed with immunoSEQ multiplex PCR; in TCRdb, only in-frame clones are kept and a portion is missing. The profile shows around 72,000 clones, around nine tenths of them singletons. The sequencing here drew on CD4+ or CD8+ T cells sorted from blood, taken in a trial of the OX40 agonist ivuxolimab. This clonotype was obtained from an adult with an advanced solid tumor such as melanoma, head and neck, liver or kidney cancer. This chain links TRBV11-2 with TRBJ2-7; a possible D gene is TRBD1 (6 bases). CDR3 loop: CASSSDRPPYEQYF. The CDR3 region has the DNA TGTGCCAGCAGCTCTGACAGGCCCCCCTACGAGCAGTACTTC.